Listed here are 20 T cell receptor beta chains from one sample, sequenced in a study of cytomegalovirus exposure and HLA in healthy donors. Primers for the PCR totalled 60 Vbeta and 13 Jbeta. Assay: immunoSEQ multiplex PCR; the TCRdb copy retains only in-frame clones and omits some. The repertoire consists of some 120,000 clones, with around 81% occurring once and the leading ten covering about 1.2%. Source material: PBMCs. These TCRs come from a female donor in good health and CMV-seronegative.

This chain uses TRBV11-3 with TRBJ2-3; weak D call: TRBD2 (6 bases). The V and J ends lost 5 bases and 3 bases respectively, with 9 bases between them. Germline assignment: CDR1 SGHNT and CDR2 YENEEA. The CDR3 covers 13 residues. The CDR3 coding sequence is TGTGCCAGCAGCCGGGACTTTACAGATACGCAGTATTTT. Protein sequence: CASSRDFTDTQYF.

The chain joins TRBV7-9 to TRBJ1-4, with D possibly being TRBD1 (6 bases). This CDR3 is 16 amino acids long. Trimming shortened V by 1 base and J by 4 bases, and 13 bases separated the two germline ends. The V gene's germline CDR1 is SEHNR and CDR2 FQNEAQ (reference sequence). The DNA for the CDR3 is TGTGCCAGCAGCTTAGGACCCGGGGGGCGTAATGAAAAACTGTTTTTT. It codes for CASSLGPGGRNEKLFF. The variable domain in full, completed from reference TRBV7-9 and TRBJ1-4, reads DTGVSQNPRHKITKRGQNVTFRCDPISEHNRLYWYRQTLGQGPEFLTYFQNEAQLEKSRLLSDRFSAERPKGSFSTLEIQRTEQGDSAMYLCASSLGPGGRNEKLFFGSGTQLSVL.

This clone was picked up a small number of times. This rearrangement joins TRBV5-5 to TRBJ2-1; maybe TRBD2 (5 bases). With 4 bases removed from V and 13 bases from J, the gap between germline ends came to 15 bases. CDR1 and CDR2 from the germline V gene are SGHKS and YYEKEE (reference sequence). This CDR3 spans 12 amino acids. CDR3 nucleotides: TGTGCCAGCAGCCCGATCGGCGGAGGACAGTTCTTC. Translated: CASSPIGGGQFF.

The chain is built from TRBV7-6 and TRBJ2-7, with 7 bases aligning to TRBD2. The germline CDR1 and CDR2 sequences are SGHVS and FNYEAQ. The CDR3 extends over 16 amino acids. With 0 bases clipped from V and 4 bases from J, the junction kept 9 bases outside the gene matches. The CDR3, as DNA: TGTGCCAGCAGCTTAGCCCCAGCGGGGTCAGGATACGAGCAGTACTTC. It encodes CASSLAPAGSGYEQYF.

This clone came up a few times. V usage is TRBV5-1 and J usage is TRBJ2-1; 8 bases agree with TRBD2. The germline V gene has CDR1 SGHRS and CDR2 YFSETQ. V gave up 4 bases and J gave up 8 bases; unmatched junction bases: 11. The CDR3 loop spans 15 amino acids. The CDR3 DNA reads as TGCGCCAGCAGCCCGGGACTAGTAGGATCCCATGAGCAGTTCTTC. It codes for CASSPGLVGSHEQFF. The whole variable domain, remainder taken from reference TRBV5-1 and TRBJ2-1, is KAGVTQTPRYLIKTRGQQVTLSCSPISGHRSVSWYQQTPGQGLQFLFEYFSETQRNKGNFPGRFSGRQFSNSRSEMNVSTLELGDSALYLCASSPGLVGSHEQFFGPGTRLTVL.

The chain is built from TRBV6-4 and TRBJ2-1; 10 bases line up with TRBD2. The CDR3 sequence is 17 residues long. Germline CDR1 and CDR2: MRHNA and SNTAGT. The junction had 11 bases not matched to a gene; V was cut back by 8 bases and J by 1 base. CDR3 sequence (DNA): TGTGCCAGCCCGGGACTAGCGTTCTCGGGGTCCTACAATGAGCAGTTCTTC. Protein product: CASPGLAFSGSYNEQFF.

The genes are TRBV2 and TRBJ2-3, with TRBD2 matching 7 bases. V shed 4 bases and J 10 bases; nucleotides not matched to a gene: 8. Germline V gives CDR1 SNHLY, CDR2 FYNNEI. The CDR3 is 13 residues long. This CDR3 reads CASSGSTGLSQYF. As DNA, the CDR3 is TGTGCCAGCAGTGGGTCAACGGGACTATCGCAGTATTTT.

The rearrangement joins TRBV7-8 to TRBJ2-1; 8 bases are a match to TRBD1. Germline values: CDR1 SGHVS, CDR2 FQNEAQ. This CDR3 has 15 amino acids. V was pared by 7 bases and J by 2 bases, with 7 bases of the junction left unmatched. The CDR3 bases are TGTGCCAGCAACCACAGGGGGACGACCTACAATGAGCAGTTCTTC. Translated: CASNHRGTTYNEQFF.

This clone turned up a few times. The chain links TRBV5-1 to TRBJ2-3, with TRBD2 matching 9 bases. The CDR3 consists of 14 residues. Germline values: CDR1 SGHRS, CDR2 YFSETQ. V was pared by 6 bases and J by 4 bases, with 6 bases of the junction left unmatched. CDR3 region: CASIHGGGADTQYF. In DNA, the CDR3 is TGCGCCAGCATTCACGGCGGGGGGGCAGATACGCAGTATTTT.

This clone was counted a few times. This chain uses TRBV10-3 with TRBJ2-7; 7 bases fit TRBD1. The V and J ends lost 10 bases and 3 bases, in that order; junction bases with no gene match: 9. Germline CDR1 and CDR2: ENHRY and SYGVKD. The CDR3 totals 13 residues. CDR3 loop: CATAFTGDYEQYF. The DNA of the CDR3 is TGTGCCACGGCCTTTACAGGGGACTACGAGCAGTACTTC.

The V call is TRBV27, the J call TRBJ2-3; 7 bases align to TRBD2. Trimming cost V 1 base and J 1 base; bases outside gene matches: 8. This CDR3 region has 17 residues. Looked up from germline, CDR1 is MNHEY and CDR2 is SMNVEV (reference sequence). This CDR3 reads CASSLFSFAGGTDTQYF. The CDR3 DNA follows: TGTGCCAGCAGTTTATTCTCTTTCGCGGGGGGCACAGATACGCAGTATTTT.

The chain couples TRBV14 to TRBJ2-7; the D gene is possibly TRBD1 (6 bases). Germline CDR1 reads SGHDN; CDR2 reads FVKESK. The V end lost 3 bases, the J end lost 7 bases, and 16 bases lay between the germline ends. This CDR3 is built from 14 residues. The CDR3 coding sequence is TGTGCCAGCAGCCAGGCATCAGGGGTCTTGGAGCAGTACTTC. This codes for CASSQASGVLEQYF.

The chain combines TRBV14 with TRBJ2-3, with D unclear. Trimming pared 3 bases from V and 5 bases from J, leaving 9 bases between. The length of the CDR3 is 13 residues. Germline V CDR1 and CDR2: SGHDN, FVKESK. The CDR3, as DNA: TGTGCCAGCAGCCAGGAGCTCAGAGATACGCAGTATTTT. It codes for CASSQELRDTQYF.

The chain is built from TRBV5-1 and TRBJ1-2; the D is unclear. V lost 4 bases and J 8 bases, leaving 12 bases between the germline ends. Per the germline V gene, CDR1 is SGHRS and CDR2 is YFSETQ. The length of the CDR3 is 12 residues. In DNA form, the CDR3 reads TGCGCCAGCAGCGGTCCAAACCAGGGCTACACCTTC. It yields the protein CASSGPNQGYTF.

The chain has TRBV19 and TRBJ1-2; perhaps TRBD1 as D (6 bases). The germline V gene has CDR1 LNHDA and CDR2 SQIVND (reference sequence). With 7 bases removed from V and 4 bases from J, the gap between germline ends came to 13 bases. The CDR3 consists of 13 residues. This CDR3 reads CASTTQGGYGYTF. The CDR3 nucleotides are TGTGCCAGTACCACTCAAGGGGGCTATGGCTACACCTTC.

The chain is built from TRBV6-6 and TRBJ2-1; the match to TRBD2 covers 10 bases. Trimming cost V 3 bases and J 7 bases; bases outside gene matches: 9. This CDR3 spans 16 amino acids. Germline CDR1 and CDR2: MNHNY and SVGAGI (reference sequence). This chain's CDR3 is CASSYILAGNWNEQFF. The CDR3 DNA reads TGTGCCAGCAGTTATATACTAGCGGGAAATTGGAATGAGCAGTTCTTC.

The J gene is TRBJ1-5, the V gene TRBV9; TRBD1 matches 8 bases. CDR3 length: 15 residues. V was pared by 8 bases and J by 5 bases, with 12 bases of the junction left unmatched. The germline gives CDR1 SGDLS, CDR2 YYNGEE. The CDR3 loop reads CARQGGHIEDQPQHF. The CDR3 nucleotides are TGTGCCAGACAGGGGGGACATATTGAAGATCAGCCCCAGCATTTT.

The chain recombines TRBV6-1 with TRBJ1-1; 8 bases map to TRBD1. The CDR3 length is 12 residues. The junction had 6 bases not matched to a gene; V was cut back by 4 bases and J by 11 bases. CDR1 MNHNS and CDR2 SASEGT come from the germline V gene. CDR3 coding DNA: TGTGCCAGCAGTGGGGACAGGTGGAAGGCTTTCTTT. It is translated as CASSGDRWKAFF.

The chain links TRBV27 to TRBJ2-2; TRBD2 matches at 8 bases. Looked up from germline, CDR1 is MNHEY and CDR2 is SMNVEV (reference sequence). V shed 5 bases and J 3 bases; nucleotides not matched to a gene: 14. The CDR3 is made up of 18 amino acids. Written as DNA, the CDR3 is TGTGCCAGCAGTCCTACTAGCGGAATCCCTAGAGACACCGGGGAGCTGTTTTTT. Protein product: CASSPTSGIPRDTGELFF.

This clone was counted a few times. The chain joins TRBV5-1 to TRBJ1-6, with D uncertain. Germline CDR1 SGHRS, CDR2 YFSETQ. The CDR3 consists of 16 residues. V was cut by 4 bases and J by 6 bases, with 17 bases left in between. In DNA form, the CDR3 reads TGCGCCAGCAGCGGGGATGACGGGAAGGGTAATTCACCCCTCCACTTT. Amino acid sequence: CASSGDDGKGNSPLHF.